This TCR beta chain emerged from a study of T cell responses to AZD1222 COVID-19 vaccine. Study-level results: Every sample of the repertoires postdated the peak T cell response.

Profiled with immunoSEQ multiplex PCR; TCRdb holds only in-frame clones, not every one. The repertoire holds around 94,000 clones, with roughly nine tenths as singletons. Details on this clone: What it binds is unknown.

This CDR3 has 14 residues. V lost 3 bases and J lost 4, with 12 bases in between. Germline-derived CDR1 and CDR2 are LGHDT and YNNKEL (reference sequence). Sequenced here: peripheral blood, sampled on day 0 of AZD1222 vaccination. The rearrangement uses TRBV3-1 (or the pseudogene TRBV3-2) and TRBJ1-2; weak D call: TRBD1 (5 bases). The source is an adult in good health. The CDR3 sequence is CASSHGGVAYGYTF. DNA of the CDR3: TGTGCCAGCAGCCACGGAGGGGTCGCCTATGGCTACACCTTC.